This T cell receptor (beta chain) was sequenced in a study of T cells in localized non-small cell lung cancer. Profiled with immunoSEQ multiplex PCR; TCRdb holds only in-frame clones, not every one. The data show approximately 100,000 clones, around 90% seen once. Trimming removed 2 bases from V and 1 base from J, with 17 bases in between. Germline loops: CDR1 SGHAT, CDR2 FQNNGV. This CDR3 comprises 17 residues. The chain uses TRBV11-2 and TRBJ1-1; D not certain. This receptor was obtained from a woman between 35 and 70 years old with stage II squamous cell lung carcinoma. The material sequenced was PBMCs, taken before any cancer treatment. CDR3 bases: TGTGCCAGCAGCTTACGTCTCCCGGCAGCACCGAACACTGAAGCTTTCTTT. Protein sequence: CASSLRLPAAPNTEAFF.